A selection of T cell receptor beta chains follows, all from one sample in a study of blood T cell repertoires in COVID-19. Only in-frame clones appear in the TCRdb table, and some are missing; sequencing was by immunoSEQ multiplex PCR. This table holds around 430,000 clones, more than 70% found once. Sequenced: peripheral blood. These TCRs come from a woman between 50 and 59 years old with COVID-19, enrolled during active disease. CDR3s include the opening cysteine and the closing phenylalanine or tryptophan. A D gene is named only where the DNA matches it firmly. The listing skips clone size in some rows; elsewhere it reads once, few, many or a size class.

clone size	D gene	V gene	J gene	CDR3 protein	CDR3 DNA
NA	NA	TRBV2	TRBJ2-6	CASSGVRPRTGANVLTF	TGTGCCAGCAGTGGAGTCAGGCCGAGAACCGGGGCCAACGTCCTGACTTTC
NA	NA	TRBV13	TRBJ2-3	CASSHGGSTDTQYF	TGTGCCAGCAGCCACGGGGGAAGCACAGATACGCAGTATTTT
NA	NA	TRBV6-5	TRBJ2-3	CASSYSSRGDTQYF	TGTGCCAGCAGTTACTCGTCTAGGGGGGATACGCAGTATTTT
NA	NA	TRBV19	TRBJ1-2	CASSMRGESNYGYTF	TGTGCCAGTAGTATGCGGGGGGAAAGTAACTATGGCTACACCTTC
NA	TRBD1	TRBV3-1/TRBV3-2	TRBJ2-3	CASSRDRGFGTDTQYF	TGTGCCAGCAGCCGGGACAGGGGTTTCGGGACAGATACGCAGTATTTT
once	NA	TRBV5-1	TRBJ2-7	CASTESGQDRRQYF	TGCGCCAGCACAGAGAGTGGACAAGATCGTCGGCAGTACTTC
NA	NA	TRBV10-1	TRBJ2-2	CASSVGEGVWTGELFF	TGCGCCAGCAGCGTCGGAGAAGGAGTATGGACCGGGGAGCTGTTTTTT
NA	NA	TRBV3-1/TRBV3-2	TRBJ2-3	CASSPRLADLRGTQYF	TGTGCCAGCAGCCCCCGACTGGCCGACCTCAGGGGTACGCAGTATTTT
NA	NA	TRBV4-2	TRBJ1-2	CASSPGGGYGYTF	TGTGCCAGCAGCCCCGGGGGGGGGTATGGCTACACCTTC
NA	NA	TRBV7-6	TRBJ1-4	CASSSQTGLGEKLFF	TGTGCCAGCAGCTCCCAAACAGGGCTGGGTGAAAAACTGTTTTTT
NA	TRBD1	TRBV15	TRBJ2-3	CATSRDPSGTGTDTQYF	TGTGCCACCAGCAGAGACCCCTCCGGGACAGGTACCGATACGCAGTATTTT
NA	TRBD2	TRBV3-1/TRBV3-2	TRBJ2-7	CASSLLSGVYEQYF	TGTGCCAGCAGCCTCCTTAGCGGGGTCTACGAGCAGTACTTC
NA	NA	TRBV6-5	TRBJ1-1	CASRAGPVSTKAFF	TGTGCCAGCAGAGCGGGACCCGTCTCAACAAAAGCTTTCTTT
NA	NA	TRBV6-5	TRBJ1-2	CASRDLDGYTF	TGTGCCAGCAGGGACTTGGATGGCTACACCTTC
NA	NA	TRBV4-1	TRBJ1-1	CASSQGLRNTEAFF	TGCGCCAGCAGCCAAGGTTTGAGGAACACTGAAGCTTTCTTT
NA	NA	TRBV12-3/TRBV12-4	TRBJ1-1	CASDGGGTEAFF	TGTGCCAGTGACGGCGGGGGCACTGAAGCTTTCTTT
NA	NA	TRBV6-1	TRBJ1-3	CASSEVGGSSGNTIYF	TGTGCCAGCAGTGAAGTTGGGGGGTCCTCTGGAAACACCATATATTTT
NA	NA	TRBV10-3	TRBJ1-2	CAISGSDRRPYGYTF	TGTGCCATCAGTGGGAGCGACAGGCGACCCTATGGCTACACCTTC
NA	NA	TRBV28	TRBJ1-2	CASKGGKGGVEGYTF	TGTGCCAGTAAAGGGGGAAAGGGTGGAGTAGAAGGCTACACCTTC
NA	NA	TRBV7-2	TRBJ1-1	CASSPWGQGTEAFF	TGTGCCAGCAGCCCCTGGGGTCAGGGCACTGAAGCTTTCTTT
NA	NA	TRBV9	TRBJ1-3	CASSVAGNTIYF	TGTGCCAGCAGCGTAGCGGGAAACACCATATATTTT
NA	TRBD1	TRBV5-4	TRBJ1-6	CASSQGTGGLLDSPLHF	TGTGCCAGCAGTCAAGGGACAGGTGGCCTTTTGGATTCACCCCTCCACTTT
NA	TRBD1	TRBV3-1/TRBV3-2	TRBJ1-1	CASSQGSPGQVLSFF	TGTGCCAGCAGCCAAGGATCCCCGGGACAGGTCTTGTCTTTCTTT
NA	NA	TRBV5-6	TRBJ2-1	CASSLVLVRGDEQFF	TGTGCCAGCAGCTTGGTATTGGTCCGTGGAGATGAGCAGTTCTTC
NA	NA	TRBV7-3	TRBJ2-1	CASSRDSYNEQFF	TGTGCCAGCAGCAGAGACTCCTACAATGAGCAGTTCTTC
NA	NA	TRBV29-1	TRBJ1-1	CSATEDETVNTEAFF	TGCAGCGCGACAGAAGATGAGACAGTGAACACTGAAGCTTTCTTT
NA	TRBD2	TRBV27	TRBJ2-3	CASSPLAGASDTQYF	TGTGCCAGCAGCCCACTAGCGGGGGCTTCAGATACGCAGTATTTT
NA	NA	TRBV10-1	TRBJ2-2	CASSKGHNTGELFF	TGCGCCAGCAGTAAGGGACATAACACCGGGGAGCTGTTTTTT
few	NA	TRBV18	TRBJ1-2	CASSPERARGYTF	TGTGCCAGCTCACCAGAGAGGGCGCGAGGCTACACCTTC
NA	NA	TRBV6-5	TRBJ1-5	CASIGGRGLQPQHF	TGTGCCAGCATCGGAGGGCGGGGTCTGCAGCCCCAGCATTTT
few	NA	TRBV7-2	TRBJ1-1	CASSGHLGAFF	TGTGCCAGCAGCGGGCATCTGGGAGCTTTCTTT
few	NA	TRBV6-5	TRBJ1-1	CASSHRSTEAFF	TGTGCCAGCAGTCACAGATCCACTGAAGCTTTCTTT
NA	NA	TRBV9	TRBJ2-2	CASSVALSRGTNTGELFF	TGTGCCAGCAGCGTAGCCCTTTCAAGGGGGACAAACACCGGGGAGCTGTTTTTT
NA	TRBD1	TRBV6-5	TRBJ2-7	CASSSGQAPYEQYF	TGTGCCAGCAGTTCGGGACAGGCCCCCTACGAGCAGTACTTC
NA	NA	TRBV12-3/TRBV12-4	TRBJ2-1	CASSFGRGEQFF	TGTGCCAGCAGTTTTGGCAGGGGTGAGCAGTTCTTC
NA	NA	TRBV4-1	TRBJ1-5	CASSLEGGYQPQHF	TGCGCCAGCAGTCTCGAGGGTGGATACCAGCCCCAGCATTTT
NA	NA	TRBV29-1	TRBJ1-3	CSALSGTLSGNTIYF	TGCAGCGCCCTGTCAGGTACTCTCTCTGGAAACACCATATATTTT
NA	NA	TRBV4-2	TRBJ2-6	CASSQALLGKGANVLTF	TGTGCCAGCAGCCAAGCCCTCCTCGGGAAAGGGGCCAACGTCCTGACTTTC
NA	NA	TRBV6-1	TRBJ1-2	CASSERQASGYTF	TGTGCCAGCAGTGAGAGACAGGCCTCTGGCTACACCTTC
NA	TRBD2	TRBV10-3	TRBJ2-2	CATGLAGGGTGELFF	TGTGCCACTGGACTAGCGGGGGGTGGTACCGGGGAGCTGTTTTTT
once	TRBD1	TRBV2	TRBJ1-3	CASRLTGTGGNTIYF	TGTGCCAGCCGCCTAACCGGGACAGGGGGAAACACCATATATTTT
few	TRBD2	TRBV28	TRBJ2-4	CGSGGENIQYF	TGTGGGAGCGGGGGTGAAAACATTCAGTACTTC
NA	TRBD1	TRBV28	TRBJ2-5	CASSLWGQGVQETQYF	TGTGCCAGCAGTTTATGGGGACAGGGCGTACAAGAGACCCAGTACTTC
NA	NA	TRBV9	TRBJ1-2	CASSPTDTAYGYTF	TGTGCCAGCAGCCCAACCGACACGGCCTATGGCTACACCTTC
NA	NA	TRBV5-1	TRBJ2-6	CASSSSGSGANVLTF	TGCGCCAGCAGCTCGTCGGGCTCTGGGGCCAACGTCCTGACTTTC
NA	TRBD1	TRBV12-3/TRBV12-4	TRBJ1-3	CAHSRGRNTIYF	TGTGCCCACTCAAGGGGGCGAAACACCATATATTTT
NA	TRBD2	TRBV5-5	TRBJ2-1	CASSPAGGPYNEQFF	TGTGCCAGCAGCCCGGCGGGGGGTCCCTACAATGAGCAGTTCTTC
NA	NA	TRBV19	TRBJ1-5	CASRRLNQPQHF	TGTGCCAGTAGGCGTCTAAATCAGCCCCAGCATTTT